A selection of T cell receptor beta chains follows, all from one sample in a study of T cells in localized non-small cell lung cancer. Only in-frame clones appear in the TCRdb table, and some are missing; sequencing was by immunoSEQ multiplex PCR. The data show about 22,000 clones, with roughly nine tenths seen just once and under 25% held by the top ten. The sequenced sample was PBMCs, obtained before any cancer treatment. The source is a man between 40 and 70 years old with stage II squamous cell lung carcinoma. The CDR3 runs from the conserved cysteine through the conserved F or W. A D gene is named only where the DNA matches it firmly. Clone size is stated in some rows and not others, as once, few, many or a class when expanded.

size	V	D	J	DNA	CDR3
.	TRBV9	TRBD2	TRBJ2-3	TGTGCCAGCAGCGTTGGGCTAGCGGGGGCTAGCACAGATACGCAGTATTTT	CASSVGLAGASTDTQYF
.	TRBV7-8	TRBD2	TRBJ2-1	TGTGCCAGCAGCCCCCCGAGCGGACTAGCGGGAGGTAATGAGCAGTTCTTC	CASSPPSGLAGGNEQFF
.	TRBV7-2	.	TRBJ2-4	TGTGCCAGCAGCTCTTTCCCTAGAATAGCCAAAAACATTCAGTACTTC	CASSSFPRIAKNIQYF
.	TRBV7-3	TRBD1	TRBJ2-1	TGTGCCAGCAGCCAAACAGGGGACAATGAGCAGTTCTTC	CASSQTGDNEQFF
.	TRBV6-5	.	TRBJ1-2	TGTGCCAGCAGTATCACCGGGCAGTACTATGGCTACACCTTC	CASSITGQYYGYTF
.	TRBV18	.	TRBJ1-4	TGTGCCAGCTCACCCTTTGACACGGCGGCAACTAATGAAAAACTGTTTTTT	CASSPFDTAATNEKLFF
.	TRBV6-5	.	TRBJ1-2	TGTGCCAGCAGTTCCCCCTACAGGGATCACTATGGCTACACCTTC	CASSSPYRDHYGYTF
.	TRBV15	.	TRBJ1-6	TGTGCCACCAGCCCAGTCAGGGACGGGAGTTCACCCCTCCACTTT	CATSPVRDGSSPLHF
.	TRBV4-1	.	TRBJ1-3	TGCGCCAGCAGCCAAGATTCAGACAGCTCTGGAAACACCATATATTTT	CASSQDSDSSGNTIYF
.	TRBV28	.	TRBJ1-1	TGTGCCAGCATAATACAGGGTGCGTACACTGAAGCTTTCTTT	CASIIQGAYTEAFF
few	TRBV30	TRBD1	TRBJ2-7	TGTGCCTGGGGGACAGGGGGGTACGAGCAGTACTTC	CAWGTGGYEQYF
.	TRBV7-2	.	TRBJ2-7	TGTGCCAGCCCGGACAGCAACTACGAGCAGTACTTC	CASPDSNYEQYF
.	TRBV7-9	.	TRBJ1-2	TGTGCCAGCAACCTAGAAGGGGCCGGCGGCTATGGCTACACCTTC	CASNLEGAGGYGYTF
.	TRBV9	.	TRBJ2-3	TGTGCCAGCAGCGTAGTATCAAGCACAGATACGCAGTATTTT	CASSVVSSTDTQYF
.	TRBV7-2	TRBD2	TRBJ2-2	TGTGCCAGCAGCCCGGGACTAGCGGGGGACACCGGGGAGCTGTTTTTT	CASSPGLAGDTGELFF
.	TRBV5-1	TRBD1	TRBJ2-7	TGCGCCAGCAGCGGGAGGGACAGGGGAGCCTCCTACGAGCAGTACTTC	CASSGRDRGASYEQYF
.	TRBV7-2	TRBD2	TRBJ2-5	TGTGCCAGCAGCTTCTTAGCGGGGGGTTTGGAGACCCAGTACTTC	CASSFLAGGLETQYF
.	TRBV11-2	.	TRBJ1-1	TGTGCCAGCAGCCCCCAAGGAGGGTTAGAAGGGGCTTTCTTT	CASSPQGGLEGAFF
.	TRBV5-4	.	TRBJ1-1	TGTGCCAGCAGCTTGTCCAGCAACACTGAAGCTTTCTTT	CASSLSSNTEAFF
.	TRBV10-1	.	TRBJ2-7	TGCGCCAGCAGTGAGTATGGGTACGAGCAGTACTTC	CASSEYGYEQYF
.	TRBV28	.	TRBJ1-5	TGTGCCAGCAGTTCCCCCCAGGGTGAGCATCAGCCCCAGCATTTT	CASSSPQGEHQPQHF
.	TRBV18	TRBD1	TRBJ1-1	TGTGCCAGCTCACCAAGGGGACAGGGGAGGGGGACTGAAGCTTTCTTT	CASSPRGQGRGTEAFF
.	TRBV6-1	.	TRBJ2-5	TGTGCCAGCAGTGAAGTAATCTGGACAGATCAAGAGACCCAGTACTTC	CASSEVIWTDQETQYF
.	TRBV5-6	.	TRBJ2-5	TGTGCCAGCAGCTTGGTGGGGCAAGAGACCCAGTACTTC	CASSLVGQETQYF
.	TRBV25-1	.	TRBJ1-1	TGTGCCAGCAGTGTCGGGTTGACTGAAGCTTTCTTT	CASSVGLTEAFF
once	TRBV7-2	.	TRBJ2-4	TGTGCCAGCAGCTTAGTGCGGGGTGAAAAAAACATTCAGTACTTC	CASSLVRGEKNIQYF
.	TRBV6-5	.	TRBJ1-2	TGTGCCAGCAGCACACTACAGCCTAACTATGGCTACACCTTC	CASSTLQPNYGYTF
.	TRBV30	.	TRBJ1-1	TGTGCCTGGAGTGGGCCGGAGAGCATGAACACTGAAGCTTTCTTT	CAWSGPESMNTEAFF
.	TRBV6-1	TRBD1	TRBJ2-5	TGTGCCAGCAGTGAACGTGAGACAGGGGGGAAAGAGACCCAGTACTTC	CASSERETGGKETQYF
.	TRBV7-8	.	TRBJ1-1	TGTGCCAGCAGCTTAGATGCACACGGGAGAGGTGTTTTGAACACTGAAGCTTTCTTT	CASSLDAHGRGVLNTEAFF
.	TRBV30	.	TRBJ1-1	TGTGCCTGGAGTTGGACAGCACGGGAGTGGACTGAAGCTTTCTTT	CAWSWTAREWTEAFF
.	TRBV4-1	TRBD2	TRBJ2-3	TGCGCCAGCAGCCATGTAGCGGGGGGCCAAACAGATACGCAGTATTTT	CASSHVAGGQTDTQYF
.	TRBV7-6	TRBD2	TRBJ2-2	TGTGCCAGCCCTCAGGGCCTAGAGACTAGCGGGGGGCCCCCCGGGGAGCTGTTTTTT	CASPQGLETSGGPPGELFF
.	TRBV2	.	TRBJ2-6	TGTGCCAGCACCCTAGGGGGGGCAGGGAGGATTTCTGGGGCCAACGTCCTGACTTTC	CASTLGGAGRISGANVLTF
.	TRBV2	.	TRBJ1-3	TGTGCCAGCACGAGGGCCGATGGAAACACCATATATTTT	CASTRADGNTIYF
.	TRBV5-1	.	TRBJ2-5	TGCGCCAGCAGCTTGGAAGAGACCCAGTACTTC	CASSLEETQYF
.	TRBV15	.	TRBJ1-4	TGTGCCACCAGCAGAGTTGTCGGGGCAACTAATGAAAAACTGTTTTTT	CATSRVVGATNEKLFF
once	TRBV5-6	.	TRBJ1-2	TGTGCCAGCAGCTTGTTTCAGGGATCTATGGCGGGGACCTTC	CASSLFQGSMAGTF
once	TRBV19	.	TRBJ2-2	TGTGCCAGTAGTATAAGGGCAAGAAACACCGGGGAGCTGTTTTTT	CASSIRARNTGELFF
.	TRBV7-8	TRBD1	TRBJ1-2	TGTGCCAGCAGCTTCCCCGACAGGGGAGGGTACCAGCACTCTGGCTACACCTTC	CASSFPDRGGYQHSGYTF
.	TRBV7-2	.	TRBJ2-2	TGTGCCAGCAGCCCGGGGCTGGCGAACACCGGGGAGCTGTTTTTT	CASSPGLANTGELFF
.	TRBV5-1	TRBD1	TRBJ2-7	TGCGCCAGCAGCCCAGACAGGGACGGTCCCTACGAGCAGTACTTC	CASSPDRDGPYEQYF
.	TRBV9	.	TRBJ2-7	TGTGCCAGCAGCTCTCCCGCCGGGACGGAAGACTACGAGCAGTACTTC	CASSSPAGTEDYEQYF
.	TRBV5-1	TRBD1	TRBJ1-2	TGCGCCAGCAGCTTTGTAAACCCCGGACAGGGAATGGATGGCTACACCTTC	CASSFVNPGQGMDGYTF
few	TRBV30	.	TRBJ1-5	TGTGCCTGGAGTCAAACAGTTAGCAATCAGCCCCAGCATTTT	CAWSQTVSNQPQHF
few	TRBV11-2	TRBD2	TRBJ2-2	TGTGCCAGCAGCCCAGGCGCGGGGGCCGGGGAGCTGTTTTTT	CASSPGAGAGELFF
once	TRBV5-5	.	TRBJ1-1	TGTGCCAGCAGCTTGGAGGCGAACACTGAAGCTTTCTTT	CASSLEANTEAFF
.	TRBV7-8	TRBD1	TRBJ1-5	TGTGCCAGCAGCTTTCAGGGGGATCAGCCCCAGCATTTT	CASSFQGDQPQHF
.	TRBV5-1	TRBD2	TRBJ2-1	TGCGCCAGCAGCCCGACTAGCAGCAATGAGCAGTTCTTC	CASSPTSSNEQFF
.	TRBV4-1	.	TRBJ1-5	TGCGCCAGCAGCCATTCAGGGGCCAATCAGCCCCAGCATTTT	CASSHSGANQPQHF
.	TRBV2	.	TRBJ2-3	TGTGCCAGCAGTGAAGTAGGGTTAGGACTTCTTACCGGGGATACGCAGTATTTT	CASSEVGLGLLTGDTQYF
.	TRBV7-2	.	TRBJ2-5	TGTGCCAGCGGCGAAACCCAGTACTTC	CASGETQYF
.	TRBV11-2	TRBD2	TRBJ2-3	TGTGCCAGCAGGGACGTCGCGGGGGGGCGGAGTGAAGATACGCAGTATTTT	CASRDVAGGRSEDTQYF
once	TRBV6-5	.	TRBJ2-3	TGTGCCAGCAGTACAGGAGGAAGGACAGATACGCAGTATTTT	CASSTGGRTDTQYF
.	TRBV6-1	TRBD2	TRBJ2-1	TGTGCCAGCAGGAATCTAGCGGGAGGCGTTAATGAGCAGTTCTTC	CASRNLAGGVNEQFF
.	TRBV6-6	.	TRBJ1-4	TGTGCCAGCATTGGAGGAGGCGAAAAACTGTTTTTT	CASIGGGEKLFF
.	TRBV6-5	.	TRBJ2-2	TGTGCCAGCGGGAACACCGGGGAGCTGTTTTTT	CASGNTGELFF
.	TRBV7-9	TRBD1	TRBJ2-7	TGTGCCAGCAGCGCGCAGGGGGCGAAGAGATACGAGCAGTACTTC	CASSAQGAKRYEQYF
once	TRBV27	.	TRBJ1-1	TGTGCCAGCAGTTTATCGGTAGGCAGGGAGGCGGCTGAAGCTTTCTTT	CASSLSVGREAAEAFF
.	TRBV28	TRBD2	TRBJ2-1	TGTGCCAGCCGCTTAGGGAGGGACAATGAGCAGTTCTTC	CASRLGRDNEQFF